This T cell receptor (beta chain) was identified during a study of blood T cell repertoires in COVID-19. Study context: T cells, B-cell-depleted T cells, or PBMCs provided the cDNA or gDNA that served as material.

Some clones are missing from TCRdb's copy, which holds only in-frame ones; the method was immunoSEQ multiplex PCR. The data show a few hundred thousand clones, about nine tenths seen once. Germline V CDR1 and CDR2: LGHDT, YNNKEL (reference sequence). V shed 4 bases and J shed 5 bases, with 14 bases lying between them. This CDR3 is built from 14 residues. This TCR was recovered from a woman aged 45-65 years in a cohort exposed to, infected with or recovered from COVID-19 (not recorded which). The sample taken for sequencing was PBMCs or T cells enriched from blood (not recorded which). J is TRBJ1-1 and V is TRBV3-1 (or the pseudogene TRBV3-2); weak D call: TRBD1 (6 bases). The CDR3 protein is CASSRKGGTTEAFF. CDR3 sequence (DNA): TGTGCCAGCAGCCGAAAGGGGGGGACTACTGAAGCTTTCTTT.